This T cell receptor (beta chain) was identified during a study of cytomegalovirus exposure and HLA in healthy donors. The study's findings and limits: Owing to their indistinguishability, certain V segments, notably TRBV6-2 and TRBV6-3, were excluded. TCR beta sequences numbering about 17,000 were associated with HLA alleles at 0.05 false discovery rate in a later analysis. Later genetic work tied a missense DCLRE1C variant to beta-chain V and J trimming.

Note on this clone: Its antigen is undetermined.

Vbeta (60) and Jbeta (13) primers were used in the PCR. Method: immunoSEQ multiplex PCR; TCRdb's copy keeps in-frame clones and lacks some. The sample yields around 130,000 clones, around 79% seen once. This CDR3 is 14 amino acids long. The V and J ends lost 1 base and 12 bases respectively, with 22 bases between them. Germline loops: CDR1 GTSNPN, CDR2 SVGIG (reference sequence). J is TRBJ2-7 and V is TRBV30, with D hard to call. Sequenced: PBMCs. The TCR sequence derives from a woman between 40 and 55 years old in good health and CMV-seropositive. CDR3 bases: TGTGCCTGGAGTGCCTCCTCTCTGTTGACAACGGCGTACTTC. Translation gives CAWSASSLLTTAYF.